These 15 T cell receptor beta chains were sequenced from one sample in a study of blood T cell repertoires in COVID-19 (dated by TCRdb to the early 2020s). Libraries were built with the immunoSEQ multiplex PCR assay. TCRdb retrieved this table from immuneACCESS and kept in-frame rearrangements only. Not all clones are present; in checked studies, unresolved V genes account for under half, and no reason is known for the remainder. The sample profile shows around 94,000 clones; around 80% of them were found once. The ten biggest clones cover around a fifth of the sample. Sequencing used peripheral blood. Source of these receptors: a human donor in a cohort sampled during active COVID-19.

The V call is TRBV10-3, the J call TRBJ2-5; D possibly corresponds to TRBD2 (6 bases). This CDR3 comprises 14 residues. Germline V lookup: CDR1 ENHRY, CDR2 SYGVKD. Trimming removed 0 bases at V and 5 bases at J, with 10 bases between. The CDR3 nucleotides are TGTGCCATCAGTGAGTCCGGGACTGACGAGACCCAGTACTTC. Its translation is CAISESGTDETQYF.

The CDR3 region has the DNA TGTGCCAGCAGCCAGCTGGTTACACATCCCTACGAGCAGTACTTC. Translated: CASSQLVTHPYEQYF. V gene TRBV14 combines with J gene TRBJ2-7; D uncertain. Germline V lookup: CDR1 SGHDN, CDR2 FVKESK. V was pared by 3 bases and J by 2 bases, with 14 bases between. CDR3 size: 15 residues.

The CDR3 loop is CASSLTQGGVQGDTQYF. The CDR3 DNA follows: TGCGCCAGCAGCCTCACTCAGGGGGGAGTTCAGGGAGATACGCAGTATTTT. The chain links TRBV4-1 to TRBJ2-3; tentatively, D is TRBD1 (7 bases). There are 17 residues in the CDR3. Germline V gives CDR1 MGHRA, CDR2 YSYEKL. Trimming stripped 4 bases from V and 5 bases from J, with 22 bases between.

This CDR3 reads CASSINTGELFF. The CDR3 DNA reads TGTGCCAGCAGCATAAACACCGGGGAGCTGTTTTTT. The chain carries TRBV9 and TRBJ2-2; D is undetermined. CDR3 length: 12 amino acids. CDR1 and CDR2 (germline): SGDLS, YYNGEE. V lost 4 bases, J lost 2 bases, and 3 bases lay in between.

This chain connects TRBV28 to TRBJ2-1, with TRBD2 as a possible D gene (6 bases). The CDR3 has 12 residues. V lost 5 bases, J lost 10 bases, and 12 bases lay in between. CDR1 MDHEN and CDR2 SYDVKM come from the germline V gene. The CDR3: CASSLLAREQFF. CDR3 coding DNA: TGTGCCAGCAGTCTACTAGCACGCGAGCAGTTCTTC.

The chain links TRBV5-1 to TRBJ1-2; 8 nucleotides line up with TRBD1. Per the germline V gene, CDR1 is SGHRS and CDR2 is YFSETQ. The CDR3 extends over 16 amino acids. The V segment lost 4 bases and the J segment 6 bases; nucleotides outside the gene matches: 14. The CDR3 protein is CASSLQGQGGHDGYTF. The CDR3 DNA is TGCGCCAGCAGCCTCCAAGGACAGGGCGGTCATGATGGCTACACCTTC.

In DNA form, the CDR3 reads TGTGCCAGCTCGTTACAGGGGGTATGGGCCACAGATACGCAGTATTTT. The encoded protein is CASSLQGVWATDTQYF. V is TRBV18 and J is TRBJ2-3; TRBD1 agrees at 8 bases. CDR3 size: 16 residues. With V trimmed by 6 bases and J by 2 bases, 10 bases remained unmatched. Germline CDR1 reads KGHSH; CDR2 reads LQKENI. Full variable domain (rest looked up from reference TRBV18 and TRBJ2-3): NAGVMQNPRHLVRRRGQEARLRCSPMKGHSHVYWYRQLPEEGLKFMVYLQKENIIDESGMPKERFSAEFPKEGPSILRIQQVVRGDSAAYFCASSLQGVWATDTQYFGPGTRLTVL.

CDR3 sequence (DNA): TGTGCCAGCAGTATATTACAGTACCCTGAGCAGTTCTTC. Translated, it gives CASSILQYPEQFF. The V call is TRBV28, the J call TRBJ2-1, with D hard to call. Germline-derived CDR1 and CDR2 are MDHEN and SYDVKM. The CDR3 extends over 13 amino acids. Trimming removed 5 bases at V and 9 bases at J, with 14 bases between.

This rearrangement joins TRBV3-1 (or the pseudogene TRBV3-2) to TRBJ1-2; maybe TRBD1 (5 bases). The CDR3 has 14 residues. Germline V gene lookup returns CDR1 LGHDT and CDR2 YNNKEL (reference sequence). Trimming took off 4 bases at V and 4 bases at J, with 13 bases between the two ends. CDR3 amino acids: CASSLTGIGYGYTF. The CDR3 DNA follows: TGTGCCAGCAGCCTTACAGGTATAGGCTATGGCTACACCTTC.

This sequence joins TRBV3-1 (or the pseudogene TRBV3-2) and TRBJ2-3, with 9 nucleotides matching TRBD2. Germline lookup yields CDR1 LGHDT and CDR2 YNNKEL (reference sequence). The CDR3 contains 17 residues. The ends lost 0 bases at V and 5 bases at J; junction bases unmatched: 9. CDR3 residues: CASSQDGSGRYGDTQYF. CDR3 in DNA: TGTGCCAGCAGCCAAGACGGTAGCGGGAGATATGGAGATACGCAGTATTTT.

This clone was counted between two and nine times. The chain links TRBV19 to TRBJ1-3; D is perhaps TRBD1 (5 bases). The CDR3 runs 14 residues. V gave up 4 bases and J gave up 3 bases, with 10 bases separating them. The V gene's germline CDR1 is LNHDA and CDR2 SQIVND (reference sequence). The DNA of the CDR3 is TGTGCCAGTAGTAACGGGGGGAATGGAAACACCATATATTTT. It specifies CASSNGGNGNTIYF.

The rearrangement uses TRBV7-9 and TRBJ2-3, with D possibly being TRBD2 (6 bases). Trimming cost V 5 bases and J 5 bases, with 17 bases left between them. CDR1 is SEHNR, CDR2 FQNEAQ, per germline (reference sequence). This CDR3 spans 15 amino acids. The CDR3 nucleotides read TGTGCCAGCAGCCCAACAGGAGGGCGGGGAGATACGCAGTATTTT. Protein sequence: CASSPTGGRGDTQYF.

The chain links TRBV28 to TRBJ2-7, with D possibly being TRBD2 (5 bases). Germline loops: CDR1 MDHEN, CDR2 SYDVKM. Trimming cost V 2 bases and J 3 bases, with 8 bases left between them. This CDR3 spans 13 amino acids. For the CDR3, the DNA is TGTGCCAGCAGTTTAGAGGGTCGCTACGAGCAGTACTTC. Residues: CASSLEGRYEQYF. The whole variable domain, remainder taken from reference TRBV28 and TRBJ2-7, is DVKVTQSSRYLVKRTGEKVFLECVQDMDHENMFWYRQDPGLGLRLIYFSYDVKMKEKGDIPEGYSVSREKKERFSLILESASTNQTSMYLCASSLEGRYEQYFGPGTRLTVT.

V is TRBV6-1 and J is TRBJ2-7, with D possibly being TRBD1 (5 bases). In germline, CDR1 is MNHNS, CDR2 SASEGT. Trimming removed 2 bases from V and 7 bases from J, with 18 bases in between. There are 15 residues in the CDR3. The chain's CDR3 is CASSEPGQVVREQYF. The CDR3 bases are TGTGCCAGCAGTGAACCAGGGCAGGTCGTGAGGGAGCAGTACTTC.

Note on this clone: The identical CDR3 is also encoded by other nucleotide sequences in the sample. The rearrangement joins TRBV3-1 (or the pseudogene TRBV3-2) to TRBJ2-7, with D tentatively TRBD2 (5 bases). The CDR3 extends over 14 amino acids. Between the trimmed V and J ends, which lost 1 base and 3 bases, there was a span of 10 bases. Germline V CDR1 and CDR2: LGHDT, YNNKEL (reference sequence). For the CDR3, the DNA is TGTGCCAGCAGCCAAGGCGGTGGAGGCTACGAGCAGTACTTC. Protein product: CASSQGGGGYEQYF.